This TCR beta chain comes out of a study of cytomegalovirus exposure and HLA in healthy donors. Overall study findings and caveats: Associated with cytomegalovirus, according to the listing, were around 160 TCR beta chains.

Notes on this clone: Its specificity is unknown.

The data were produced by immunoSEQ multiplex PCR, yet TCRdb's version contains in-frame clones alone and is incomplete. The table records more than 250,000 clones, roughly 88% of them present only once. This CDR3 is built from 16 residues. CDR1 is MNHEY and CDR2 is SVGAGI in the germline V gene. The V and J ends lost 3 bases and 2 bases, in that order; junction bases with no gene match: 9. A roughly 120-subject validation cohort, separate from the approximately 670-subject first cohort, supplied the donors. This clonotype originated in a young woman in good health and CMV-seronegative. This chain uses TRBV6-5 with TRBJ2-5; TRBD2 agrees at 7 bases. The material sequenced was PBMCs. Written as DNA, the CDR3 is TGTGCCAGCAGTTATATGGCGGGAGCTGAGCAAGAGACCCAGTACTTC. This gives the protein CASSYMAGAEQETQYF.